This T cell receptor (beta chain) derives from a study of blood T cell repertoires in COVID-19. The wider study: PBMCs, B-cell-depleted T cells, or T cells were the source of the cDNA or gDNA that made up the material.

CDR1 MNHEY and CDR2 SVGAGI come from the germline V gene. The ends were cut back, 0 bases at V and 0 bases at J, with 11 bases in the middle. This CDR3 region has 16 residues. Per the original data handling: The assay estimated nucleated cells by amplifying reference gene primers. The repertoire was sequenced with immunoSEQ multiplex PCR; TCRdb's copy has only in-frame clones and lacks some. The V and J calls and clone size are taken from that table; D and trimming were inferred from the DNA. Seen here are about 77,000 clones, about 80% observed once, and the top ten hold under 5.5%. The V gene is TRBV6-5, the J gene TRBJ1-2; tentative D call: TRBD1 (5 bases). The TCR originated in a woman aged 65 to 85 with acute or convalescent COVID-19. The specimen was peripheral blood. CDR3 DNA sequence: TGTGCCAGCAGTTACTCGCGCGGGGCTCCTAACTATGGCTACACCTTC. Translation: CASSYSRGAPNYGYTF.